This record looks at one T cell receptor beta chain sequence and its context. The CDR3 is 16 amino acids. Germline CDR1 SGHTA, CDR2 FQGNSA. Unmatched junction bases numbered 13, after V lost 6 bases and J lost 5 bases. Measured with immunoSEQ multiplex PCR; TCRdb has only the in-frame clones, and not every one. Of around 160,000 clones in the sample, 84% were seen once. This sample is drawn from a study of blood T cell repertoires in COVID-19. Sequences were obtained from PBMCs or T cells enriched from blood (not recorded which). This TCR was sampled from a woman aged 45-60 years who had been exposed to COVID-19. The J gene is TRBJ2-5, the V gene TRBV7-2; 9 nucleotides line up with TRBD2. The CDR3 DNA follows: TGTGCCAGCAGGGTTAGCGGGGGCCGGGTCGGGGAGACCCAGTACTTC. It is translated as CASRVSGGRVGETQYF.